This T cell receptor (beta chain) derives from a study of blood T cells in healthy people across ages. This clonotype was seen only a few times. The CDR3 consists of 14 residues. Trimming at V came to 6 bases and at J to 9 bases, leaving 8 bases not matched to a gene. PCR was performed a second time for about 6 to 11 cycles using a sample-barcoded 5' primer and a J-beta primer mix. TCRdb reprocessed the 5' RACE reads with MiXCR, giving one entry per CDR3 protein. The sample contains approximately 780,000 distinct CDR3 sequences, more than 25% of which appear only once. These records were also assigned to another study, of T cells of mothers and their children. As reported in that work: Each donor was one of three healthy Caucasian mothers or one of their six children.

The genes are TRBV12-3 or TRBV12-4 and TRBJ2-1; 10 bases match TRBD1. The sequencing input was blood. The clonotype originates from a boy younger than 18 in good health. Here the CDR3 reads CASSPRQGAGEQFF. The CDR3 DNA reads as TGTGCCAGCAGCCCGCGACAGGGGGCTGGTGAGCAGTTCTTC.